This T cell receptor (beta chain) was recovered during a study of OX40 agonist ivuxolimab in advanced cancers. Repertoires were generated with immunoSEQ multiplex PCR, while TCRdb's copy carries only in-frame clones and drops some. Seen here are tens of thousands of clones, approximately 83% observed once, and the top ten hold under 2.5%. Sample: CD4+ or CD8+ T cells sorted from blood, taken in a trial of the OX40 agonist ivuxolimab. The clonotype originates from an adult with an advanced solid tumor such as melanoma, head and neck, liver or kidney cancer.

CDR3 sequence reads: CASSVQGADTQYF. The CDR3 DNA is TGTGCCAGCAGCGTACAGGGGGCAGATACGCAGTATTTT. V usage is TRBV4-2 and J usage is TRBJ2-3, with 8 bases identical to TRBD1. This CDR3 spans 13 amino acids. V was clipped by 5 bases and J by 4 bases; unmatched bases: 2. Germline assignment: CDR1 LGHNA and CDR2 YNFKEQ.